These 7 T cell receptor beta chains originate from one sample sequenced in a study of blood T cell repertoires in COVID-19. Produced via immunoSEQ multiplex PCR; TCRdb's table is partial and in-frame only. This sample has 85,000 to 100,000 clones, with 90% found just once. The specimen sequenced was peripheral blood. The receptor set was obtained from a man in his sixties with acute or convalescent COVID-19.

This chain links TRBV3-1 (or the pseudogene TRBV3-2) with TRBJ1-1, with D possibly TRBD1 on 5 matching bases. The CDR3 runs to 19 residues. CDR1 and CDR2 from the germline V gene are LGHDT and YNNKEL (reference sequence). Between the trimmed V and J ends, which lost 0 bases and 1 base, there was a span of 21 bases. DNA of the CDR3: TGTGCCAGCAGCCAAGAAGAGAAAGGGGCAGGGAGGTGGAACACTGAAGCTTTCTTT. This translates into CASSQEEKGAGRWNTEAFF.

V usage is TRBV7-8 and J usage is TRBJ2-1, with D tentatively TRBD1 (6 bases). CDR3 length equals 18 residues. The V end was cut by 8 bases, the J end by 4 bases, with 27 bases between. The germline V gene has CDR1 SGHVS and CDR2 FQNEAQ. The CDR3 spells CASQDEIGRQDHYNEQFF. CDR3 DNA sequence: TGTGCCAGCCAGGACGAAATAGGGCGACAGGATCATTACAATGAGCAGTTCTTC.

The chain employs TRBV19 and TRBJ1-1; 8 nucleotides line up with TRBD1. Per the germline V gene, CDR1 is LNHDA and CDR2 is SQIVND (reference sequence). V was clipped by 5 bases and J by 6 bases; unmatched bases: 5. The CDR3 contains 13 residues. The chain's CDR3 is CASSRDRIAEAFF. For the CDR3, the DNA is TGTGCCAGTAGTCGGGACAGGATCGCTGAAGCTTTCTTT.

This rearrangement joins TRBV5-1 to TRBJ2-5, with D possibly being TRBD2 (7 bases). The CDR3 covers 14 residues. Per the germline V gene, CDR1 is SGHRS and CDR2 is YFSETQ. V was shortened by 3 bases and J by 3 bases, with 12 bases between the two germline ends. The CDR3 here is CASSWGGQEETQYF. CDR3 bases: TGCGCCAGCAGCTGGGGGGGGCAGGAAGAGACCCAGTACTTC.

The genes are TRBV19 and TRBJ1-4, with no clear D. Germline V CDR1 and CDR2: LNHDA, SQIVND (reference sequence). V was shortened by 10 bases and J by 0 bases, with 9 bases between the two germline ends. The length of the CDR3 is 13 residues. The CDR3 DNA reads as TGTGCCACTTCAGGCGCAACTAATGAAAAACTGTTTTTT. Protein: CATSGATNEKLFF.

The V and J genes are TRBV4-1 and TRBJ1-3; D unclear. CDR3 length: 17 amino acids. V lost 4 bases to trimming and J lost 0 bases, with 16 bases between them. Per germline, CDR1 MGHRA and CDR2 YSYEKL. CDR3 residues: CASSLASIPNSGNTIYF. The CDR3 coding sequence is TGCGCCAGCAGCCTCGCCAGTATACCAAACTCTGGAAACACCATATATTTT.

J is TRBJ1-2 and V is TRBV29-1; TRBD1 matches 10 bases. J lost 6 bases, V lost 7 bases, and 5 bases had no gene match. This CDR3 has 12 amino acids. Germline V CDR1 and CDR2: SQVTM, ANQGSEA. This chain's CDR3 is CSAGQGRHGYTF. Here the CDR3 DNA reads TGCAGCGCGGGACAGGGGAGACATGGCTACACCTTC.